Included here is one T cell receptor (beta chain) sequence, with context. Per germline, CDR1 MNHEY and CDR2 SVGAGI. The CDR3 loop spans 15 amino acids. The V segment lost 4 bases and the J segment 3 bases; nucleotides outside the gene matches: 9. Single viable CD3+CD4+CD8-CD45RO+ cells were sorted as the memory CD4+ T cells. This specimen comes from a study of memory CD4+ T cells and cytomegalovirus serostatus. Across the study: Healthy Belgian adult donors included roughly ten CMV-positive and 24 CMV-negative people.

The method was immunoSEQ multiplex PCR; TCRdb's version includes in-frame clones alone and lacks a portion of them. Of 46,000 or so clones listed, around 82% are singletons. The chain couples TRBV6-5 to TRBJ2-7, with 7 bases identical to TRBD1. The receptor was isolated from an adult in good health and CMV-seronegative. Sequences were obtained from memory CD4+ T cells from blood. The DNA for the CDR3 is TGTGCCAGCAGTTTCAGACAGGGTGGAATCTACGAGCAGTACTTC. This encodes CASSFRQGGIYEQYF.